Here is one T cell receptor beta chain with its context. Its matching antigen is unknown. This CDR3 is also generated by other DNA sequences in the sample. Some clones are missing from TCRdb's copy, which holds only in-frame ones; the method was immunoSEQ multiplex PCR. The sample lists 150,000 or so clones, about 91% occurring once. The sample is drawn from a study of T cell responses to AZD1222 COVID-19 vaccine. Trimming took off 2 bases at V and 4 bases at J, with 10 bases between the two ends. CDR3 length equals 14 residues. Germline V gene sequence: CDR1 SGHRS, CDR2 YFSETQ. The study, taken as a whole, reports: Spike-specific TCR breadth and depth were elevated following two AZD1222 doses. Donors were chiefly white British, with a greater number of females, and clonal diversity was perhaps underestimated.

V gene TRBV5-1 combines with J gene TRBJ1-5; TRBD1 might be the D (6 bases). The TCR sequence derives from an adult in good health. The sequenced sample was peripheral blood, obtained on day 0 of AZD1222 vaccination. CDR3 in amino acids: CASSFGQGNQPQHF. The CDR3 region has the DNA TGCGCCAGCAGCTTCGGGCAGGGGAATCAGCCCCAGCATTTT.